The rows below give T cell receptor beta chains drawn from one sample of a study of shared clonotypes between healthy human individuals. Method: immunoSEQ multiplex PCR; TCRdb's copy keeps in-frame clones and lacks some. The table includes about 680,000 clones, around 92% detected once. Sequencing was carried out using naive CD8+ T cells sorted from blood. The receptor set was obtained from a man younger than 45 in good health. The CDR3 runs from the conserved cysteine through the conserved F or W. D genes are given only for firm matches. For some rows the clone size is stated as once, few or many, or as a class when expanded; others skip it.

v_call	clone_size	j_call	d_call	cdr3_aa	cdr3_nt
TRBV7-6	-	TRBJ2-5	-	CASSLELRAQETQYF	TGTGCCAGCAGCTTAGAGTTGCGGGCCCAAGAGACCCAGTACTTC
TRBV2	-	TRBJ2-5	TRBD2	CASSDRLAGVETQYF	TGTGCCAGCAGTGACCGGCTAGCGGGAGTGGAGACCCAGTACTTC
TRBV4-1	few	TRBJ2-7	-	CASSQDPPGVEQYF	TGCGCCAGCAGCCAAGATCCCCCGGGAGTCGAGCAGTACTTC
TRBV28	-	TRBJ2-7	TRBD1	CASSLFGTGGLGEQYF	TGTGCCAGCAGTTTATTCGGGACAGGGGGCTTAGGGGAGCAGTACTTC
TRBV15	once	TRBJ2-2	TRBD2	CATSSTGTSGNTGELFF	TGTGCCACCAGCAGTACCGGGACTAGCGGTAACACCGGGGAGCTGTTTTTT
TRBV7-9	-	TRBJ2-7	TRBD2	CASSSSIAGTYEQYF	TGTGCCAGCAGCTCTTCCATAGCGGGAACCTACGAGCAGTACTTC
TRBV2	-	TRBJ1-2	-	CASNRGPHGYTF	TGTGCCAGCAACCGGGGACCGCATGGCTACACCTTC
TRBV9	-	TRBJ2-1	-	CASSVYGNAYNEQFF	TGTGCCAGCAGCGTGTACGGGAACGCCTACAATGAGCAGTTCTTC
TRBV4-1	-	TRBJ1-1	-	CASSQVRADEAFF	TGCGCCAGCAGCCAAGTTAGGGCTGACGAAGCTTTCTTT
TRBV13	-	TRBJ2-1	TRBD2	CASSLGGGSSYNEQFF	TGTGCCAGCAGCTTAGGGGGCGGGAGCTCCTACAATGAGCAGTTCTTC
TRBV11-1	-	TRBJ2-7	TRBD2	CASSPTSRSSYEQYF	TGTGCCAGCAGCCCGACTAGCAGGAGCTCCTACGAGCAGTACTTC
TRBV5-6	-	TRBJ2-1	-	CASQGDEQFF	TGTGCCTCACAGGGAGATGAGCAGTTCTTC
TRBV5-1	-	TRBJ2-1	-	CASSFDGSSYNEQFF	TGCGCCAGCAGCTTCGACGGAAGCTCCTACAATGAGCAGTTCTTC
TRBV5-4	once	TRBJ2-7	-	CASSYFDSLVEDEQYF	TGTGCCAGCAGCTACTTTGACAGCCTGGTCGAAGACGAGCAGTACTTC
TRBV15	-	TRBJ2-7	-	CATSRERGSYEQYF	TGTGCCACCAGCAGAGAGAGAGGATCCTACGAGCAGTACTTC
TRBV9	-	TRBJ2-3	-	CASSFEGTLIDTQYF	TGTGCCAGCAGCTTTGAGGGGACGTTGATAGATACGCAGTATTTT
TRBV28	-	TRBJ1-1	-	CASSLLKMLNTEAFF	TGTGCCAGCAGTTTATTGAAAATGCTGAACACTGAAGCTTTCTTT
TRBV7-9	-	TRBJ2-1	-	CASSLQHNEQFF	TGTGCCAGCAGCTTACAGCACAATGAGCAGTTCTTC
TRBV5-4	few	TRBJ2-7	TRBD1	CASSPGGTGGYEQYF	TGTGCCAGCAGCCCTGGCGGCACAGGGGGATACGAGCAGTACTTC
TRBV10-2	-	TRBJ1-1	TRBD1	CATGTGGERTEAFF	TGCGCCACCGGGACAGGGGGCGAGAGGACTGAAGCTTTCTTT
TRBV10-2	once	TRBJ1-1	-	CASSAGGWNTEAFF	TGCGCCAGCAGTGCTGGGGGGTGGAACACTGAAGCTTTCTTT
TRBV7-2	-	TRBJ1-1	-	CASSSRGTEAFF	TGTGCCAGCAGCTCCCGGGGGACTGAAGCTTTCTTT
TRBV5-5	-	TRBJ2-7	TRBD2	CASSLDVAGVSYEQYF	TGTGCCAGCAGCTTGGATGTAGCGGGAGTCTCCTACGAGCAGTACTTC
TRBV7-9	-	TRBJ2-1	TRBD1	CAGSDRGGTPFNEQFF	TGTGCCGGCAGCGACAGGGGCGGGACGCCTTTCAATGAGCAGTTCTTC
TRBV5-8	-	TRBJ1-1	-	CASSLDAGPVTEAFF	TGTGCCAGCAGCTTGGATGCAGGGCCGGTCACTGAAGCTTTCTTT
TRBV5-5	few	TRBJ1-5	-	CASSPGAPILNQPQHF	TGTGCCAGCAGCCCCGGGGCGCCTATACTCAATCAGCCCCAGCATTTT
TRBV4-1	once	TRBJ2-7	-	CASSVENSYEQYF	TGCGCCAGCAGCGTCGAAAACTCCTACGAGCAGTACTTC
TRBV4-1	-	TRBJ2-7	-	CASSQGADSYEQYF	TGCGCCAGCAGCCAAGGAGCGGACTCCTACGAGCAGTACTTC
TRBV18	-	TRBJ2-3	TRBD1	CASSPRDRGTDTQYF	TGTGCCAGCTCACCGCGGGACAGGGGCACAGATACGCAGTATTTT
TRBV28	-	TRBJ2-7	-	CASSLIPRQGGPYEQYF	TGTGCCAGCAGTTTAATCCCCCGGCAGGGGGGGCCCTACGAGCAGTACTTC
TRBV14	-	TRBJ2-7	-	CASSQEWTGGTYEQYF	TGTGCCAGCAGCCAAGAATGGACCGGGGGAACCTACGAGCAGTACTTC
TRBV5-5	once	TRBJ2-5	-	CASTSERTQETQYF	TGTGCCAGCACTAGCGAAAGGACGCAAGAGACCCAGTACTTC
TRBV15	-	TRBJ2-3	-	CATSIGSSVGGTDTQYF	TGTGCCACCAGCATCGGCTCTTCTGTAGGGGGCACAGATACGCAGTATTTT
TRBV10-1	-	TRBJ2-3	-	CASSPGIDSTDTQYF	TGCGCCAGCAGTCCCGGGATAGATAGCACAGATACGCAGTATTTT
TRBV5-6	-	TRBJ1-3	-	CASSPTGLGNTIYF	TGTGCCAGCAGCCCGACAGGCCTGGGAAACACCATATATTTT
TRBV7-8	-	TRBJ2-5	TRBD2	CASSSREIGETQYF	TGTGCCAGCAGCTCGCGGGAGATCGGGGAGACCCAGTACTTC
TRBV7-9	-	TRBJ1-4	-	CASSPPTNEKLFF	TGTGCCAGCAGTCCTCCCACTAATGAAAAACTGTTTTTT
TRBV19	-	TRBJ2-7	TRBD2	CARAGTSGRSYEQYF	TGTGCCAGAGCCGGGACTAGCGGGAGATCCTACGAGCAGTACTTC
TRBV15	once	TRBJ1-4	-	CATSRDGYGEKLFF	TGTGCCACCAGCAGAGATGGGTATGGCGAAAAACTGTTTTTT
TRBV29-1	once	TRBJ2-1	-	CSVEEPLTENNEQFF	TGCAGCGTTGAAGAACCCCTGACAGAAAACAATGAGCAGTTCTTC
TRBV27	-	TRBJ2-2	TRBD1	CASSFPTGANTGELFF	TGTGCCAGCAGTTTCCCCACAGGGGCGAACACCGGGGAGCTGTTTTTT
TRBV15	-	TRBJ2-1	-	CATSRVAYNEQFF	TGTGCCACCAGCAGGGTTGCGTACAATGAGCAGTTCTTC
TRBV28	once	TRBJ2-4	-	CASNPYLQMGDIQYF	TGTGCCAGCAATCCTTACTTACAAATGGGGGACATTCAGTACTTC
TRBV7-7	-	TRBJ1-5	-	CASSVGPLGQPQHF	TGTGCCAGCAGCGTGGGACCCCTGGGTCAGCCCCAGCATTTT
TRBV28	-	TRBJ1-1	TRBD1	CASSPRQGVSEAFF	TGTGCCAGCAGTCCCCGACAGGGGGTCTCTGAAGCTTTCTTT
TRBV7-9	-	TRBJ2-3	TRBD2	CASSLGRGLATSTDTQYF	TGTGCCAGCAGCTTAGGCCGAGGACTAGCCACTAGCACAGATACGCAGTATTTT
TRBV15	-	TRBJ2-7	TRBD2	CATSRGKLAGALEQYF	TGTGCCACCAGCAGAGGAAAACTAGCGGGAGCCCTCGAGCAGTACTTC
TRBV25-1	-	TRBJ2-2	TRBD1	CASSGSYGTGVYTGELFF	TGTGCCAGCAGTGGATCCTACGGGACAGGGGTTTACACCGGGGAGCTGTTTTTT
TRBV4-3	-	TRBJ1-2	-	CASSQDRNRAFYGYTF	TGCGCCAGCAGCCAAGATCGGAACAGGGCGTTCTATGGCTACACCTTC
TRBV28	-	TRBJ2-5	-	CASSLEGGTGPRETQYF	TGTGCCAGCAGTTTGGAGGGGGGGACTGGACCAAGAGAGACCCAGTACTTC